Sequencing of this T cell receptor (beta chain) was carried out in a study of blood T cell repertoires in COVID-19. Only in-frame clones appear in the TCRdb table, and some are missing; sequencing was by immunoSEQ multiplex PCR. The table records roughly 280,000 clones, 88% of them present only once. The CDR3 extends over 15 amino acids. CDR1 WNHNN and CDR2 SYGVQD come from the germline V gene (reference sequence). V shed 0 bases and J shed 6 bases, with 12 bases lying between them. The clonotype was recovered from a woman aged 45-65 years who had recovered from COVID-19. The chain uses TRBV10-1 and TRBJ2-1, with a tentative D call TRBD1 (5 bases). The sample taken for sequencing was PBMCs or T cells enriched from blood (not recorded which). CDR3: CASSESVGVRNEQFF. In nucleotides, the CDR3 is TGCGCCAGCAGTGAGTCGGTAGGGGTGCGCAATGAGCAGTTCTTC.